Listed below are T cell receptor beta chains from one sample, sequenced in a study of tumor-infiltrating lymphocytes in primary liver carcinoma. Using its own MiXCR run on the multiplex PCR reads, TCRdb lists one record per CDR3 protein. The data hold almost 55,000 distinct CDR3 sequences, with about three quarters observed a single time. Sequencing was performed on liver tumor tissue from sampling region 2. The receptors come from a man in his forties with primary liver carcinoma and hepatitis B virus infection. The CDR3 runs from the conserved cysteine through the conserved F or W. A D gene is named only where the DNA matches it firmly. Part of the rows lack a size; the others show once, few, many or a class for expanded clones.

>TRBD1|TRBJ1-5|TRBV29-1|-
CSAVEGANQPRHF
TGCAGCGCTGTAGAGGGGGCAAATCAGCCCCGGCATTTT
>TRBD2|TRBJ2-3|TRBV6-6|-
CVNSSTSGLTNTQYF
TGTGTCAACAGTTCGACTAGCGGCCTCACAAATACGCAGTATTTT
>-|TRBJ2-5|TRBV10-1|once
CASSDEGQETQYF
TGTGCCAGCAGTGATGAAGGCCAAGAGACCCAGTACTTC
>-|TRBJ2-3|TRBV2|-
CASSAGPNAEYF
TGTGCCAGCAGCGCCGGGCCCAATGCGGAGTATTTT
>-|TRBJ1-6|TRBV11-2|-
CASSLEVSGEGPSLHF
TGTGCCAGCAGCTTAGAGGTCTCTGGAGAAGGTCCATCCCTCCACTTT
>-|TRBJ1-1|TRBV6-5|-
CASSSSGGNIEALF
TGTGCCAGCAGTTCCTCCGGCGGGAACATTGAGGCTTTGTTT
>TRBD1|TRBJ2-3|TRBV7-9|few
CASSTGDKTVLPPDTQYF
TGTGCCAGCAGCACAGGGGACAAGACAGTCCTCCCACCAGATACGCAGTATTTT
>TRBD1|TRBJ2-2|TRBV11-2|-
CASSLGPGGDSGDLVF
TGTGCCAGCAGCTTAGGGCCAGGGGGCGACTCCGGGGACCTGGTTTTT
>-|TRBJ2-5|TRBV11-2|once
CAGSLRPGDGEAQYF
TGTGCCGGCAGCTTAAGGCCCGGGGACGGGGAAGCCCAGTACTTC
>-|TRBJ2-3|TRBV29-1|-
CSLSGTVVWDDTQYF
TGCAGCTTATCCGGGACTGTCGTATGGGATGATACGCAGTATTTT
>-|TRBJ2-4|TRBV12-5|-
CASGLTLVQGQAKNIQHF
TGTGCTAGTGGTTTGACCCTCGTACAGGGTCAGGCCAAAAACATTCAGCACTTC
>-|TRBJ2-7|TRBV5-1|few
CASSLARGIEQYF
TGCGCCAGCAGCTTGGCAAGGGGCATCGAGCAGTACTTC
>-|TRBJ2-5|TRBV11-2|-
CASNLDFLETQCF
TGTGCCAGCAACTTAGATTTTCTGGAGACCCAGTGTTTC
>-|TRBJ2-1|TRBV29-1|-
CCVDPNSYNERFF
TGCTGCGTCGACCCAAACTCCTACAATGAGCGGTTCTTC
>-|TRBJ2-7|TRBV11-1|once
CASSDGIAYEHYF
TGTGCCAGCAGCGACGGGATAGCCTACGAGCACTACTTC
>-|TRBJ2-5|TRBV13|-
CTSSLRRIQETQYF
TGTACCAGCAGCCTCCGACGGATTCAAGAGACCCAGTACTTC
>-|TRBJ2-3|TRBV12-3/TRBV12-4|-
CASTQAAGATNTQYF
TGTGCCAGCACCCAAGCAGCGGGCGCCACAAATACGCAGTATTTT
>-|TRBJ2-7|TRBV20-1|-
CSAPQGIRELYF
TGCAGTGCTCCCCAGGGTATAAGGGAGCTGTACTTC
>-|TRBJ2-1|TRBV6-6|-
CASCTDRGRNEQFF
TGTGCCAGCTGTACCGATAGGGGTCGGAATGAGCAGTTCTTC
>TRBD2|TRBJ2-3|TRBV11-2|once
CASSLEGLAREDTQYF
TGTGCCAGCAGCTTAGAGGGACTAGCGCGGGAAGATACGCAGTATTTT
>-|TRBJ2-1|TRBV11-2|-
CTSVLGDLRGYDQFF
TGTACCAGCGTACTAGGGGACCTCCGGGGATATGATCAGTTCTTC
>-|TRBJ2-1|TRBV10-3|-
CAISGSPRRGARTSYNEQFF
TGTGCCATCAGTGGGTCGCCCAGACGGGGGGCTAGGACCTCATACAATGAGCAGTTCTTC
>-|TRBJ2-1|TRBV11-2|-
CASSPGGVRRDNKQFF
TGTGCCAGCAGCCCTGGAGGGGTGAGGCGCGACAATAAGCAGTTCTTC
>TRBD2|TRBJ2-7|TRBV6-6|-
CASSYSTPSGSNAQCF
TGTGCCAGCAGTTACAGCACGCCTAGCGGGAGTAACGCGCAGTGCTTC
>-|TRBJ1-4|TRBV7-9|-
CASIFDLDRVGEKLFF
TGTGCCAGCATCTTCGACTTGGACAGAGTCGGTGAAAAACTGTTTTTT
>TRBD1|TRBJ2-7|TRBV20-1|-
CSAPGTGNYEQYF
TGCAGTGCCCCTGGGACAGGGAATTACGAGCAGTACTTC
>TRBD1|TRBJ1-6|TRBV4-1|-
CASSRSLGQTCNSPLHF
TGCGCCAGCAGCCGAAGTTTGGGACAGACTTGTAATTCACCCCTCCACTTT
>TRBD2|TRBJ2-5|TRBV12-3/TRBV12-4|many
CASSSWGEGRPETQYF
TGTGCCAGCAGTTCCTGGGGGGAGGGCCGCCCAGAGACCCAGTACTTC
>TRBD1|TRBJ1-3|TRBV7-8|-
CASCPTGTGISGNAIYF
TGTGCCAGCTGCCCCACCGGGACAGGGATCTCTGGAAACGCCATATATTTT
>TRBD2|TRBJ2-7|TRBV7-9|-
CANSMGTSSWQYF
TGTGCCAACAGCATGGGGACTAGCTCATGGCAGTACTTC
>-|TRBJ2-7|TRBV5-1|many
CASSSIRDSGSYEQYF
TGCGCCAGCAGCTCCATTCGGGACTCCGGCTCCTACGAGCAGTACTTC
>TRBD2|TRBJ2-1|TRBV2|-
CASSDPPGTSGNNEQFF
TGTGCCAGCAGTGATCCCCCCGGGACTAGCGGGAACAATGAGCAGTTCTTC
>-|TRBJ2-7|TRBV11-2|-
CANSNGSLWEQYF
TGTGCCAACAGCAACGGGTCTTTATGGGAGCAGTACTTC
>TRBD2|TRBJ2-1|TRBV4-1|-
CPSSQCGTSGDNEQFF
TGCCCCAGCAGCCAATGCGGGACTAGCGGTGACAACGAGCAGTTCTTC
>TRBD2|TRBJ2-7|TRBV20-1|-
CSALRGPGTSGIAYEQYF
TGCAGTGCCTTGAGAGGGCCCGGGACTAGCGGGATCGCTTACGAGCAGTACTTC
>-|TRBJ2-1|TRBV5-6|many
CASSLTPSSYNEQFF
TGTGCCAGCAGCTTAACACCGAGCTCCTACAATGAGCAGTTCTTC
>-|TRBJ2-1|TRBV7-8|-
CVSSTASVHEQFF
TGTGTCAGCAGCACCGCTAGCGTCCATGAGCAGTTCTTC
>-|TRBJ2-7|TRBV11-2|-
CAGTPLGAADYEQYF
TGTGCCGGCACCCCCTTGGGAGCGGCCGACTACGAGCAGTACTTC
>-|TRBJ1-5|TRBV6-1|once
CARSEVLGPSQPQLF
TGTGCCAGGAGTGAAGTTTTAGGACCTAGCCAGCCCCAGCTTTTT
>-|TRBJ1-5|TRBV6-6|-
CASRFWTDSNQPQHF
TGTGCCAGCAGGTTCTGGACCGATAGCAATCAGCCCCAGCATTTT
>-|TRBJ2-4|TRBV4-2|-
CASSHDLAKNIQYF
TGTGCCAGCAGCCACGATCTAGCCAAAAACATTCAGTACTTC
>-|TRBJ1-2|TRBV21-1|few
CASSKSGEHGESGYTF
TGTGCCAGCAGCAAAAGTGGAGAACACGGAGAAAGCGGCTACACCTTC
>-|TRBJ2-5|TRBV11-2|-
CVSNSVSGGSRQETQYF
TGTGTCAGCAACTCAGTCAGTGGGGGCAGTCGGCAAGAGACCCAGTACTTC
>TRBD1|TRBJ1-2|TRBV6-6|many
CASSYELQGNGYTF
TGTGCCAGCAGTTACGAATTACAGGGGAATGGCTACACCTTC
>-|TRBJ2-5|TRBV7-8|-
CASTLVVRSQETRYF
TGTGCCAGCACCTTGGTGGTGCGGTCCCAAGAGACCCGGTACTTC
>TRBD2|TRBJ2-7|TRBV11-2|once
CASSLSVRLAGGGHEQYF
TGTGCCAGCAGCTTATCCGTTAGACTAGCGGGAGGGGGGCACGAGCAGTATTTC
>TRBD1|TRBJ2-7|TRBV5-1|-
CASREGASCEHYF
TGCGCCAGCCGAGAGGGGGCCTCCTGCGAGCACTACTTC
>TRBD1|TRBJ2-2|TRBV25-1|-
CVSSDRGPRHTGELFF
TGTGTCAGCAGTGACAGGGGACCACGGCACACCGGGGAGCTGTTTTTT